The sequence of this TCR beta chain was determined in a study of T cell repertoires in cytomegalovirus infection. CDR1 is LNHDA, CDR2 SQIVND, per germline (reference sequence). The CDR3 is 16 amino acids. The ends were cut back, 5 bases at V and 4 bases at J, with 18 bases in the middle. A single record per CDR3 protein comes from TCRdb applying MiXCR to the reads. The table includes hundreds of thousands of distinct CDR3 sequences, 24% detected once. Sequenced material: CD8+ T cells from PBMCs. This receptor was identified in a human donor in good health (CMV status not recorded). Some clones in this sample may be carry-over from other donors' samples. The chain couples TRBV19 to TRBJ2-1, with a tentative D call TRBD2 (5 bases). The CDR3: CASSEPSRTTYNEQFF. The CDR3 nucleotides are TGTGCCAGTAGTGAGCCTAGCCGGACCACTTACAATGAGCAGTTCTTC.